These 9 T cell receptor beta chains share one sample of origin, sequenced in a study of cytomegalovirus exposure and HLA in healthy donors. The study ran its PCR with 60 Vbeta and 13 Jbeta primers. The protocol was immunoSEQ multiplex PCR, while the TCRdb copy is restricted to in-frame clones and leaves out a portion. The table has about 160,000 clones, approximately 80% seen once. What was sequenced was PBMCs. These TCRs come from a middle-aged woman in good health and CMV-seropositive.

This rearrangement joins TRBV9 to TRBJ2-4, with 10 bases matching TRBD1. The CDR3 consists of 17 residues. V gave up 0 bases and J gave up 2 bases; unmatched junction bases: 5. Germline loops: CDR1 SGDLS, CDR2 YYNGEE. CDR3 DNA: TGTGCCAGCAGCGTAGACCCGGGACAGGGGACCAAAAACATTCAGTACTTC. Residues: CASSVDPGQGTKNIQYF.

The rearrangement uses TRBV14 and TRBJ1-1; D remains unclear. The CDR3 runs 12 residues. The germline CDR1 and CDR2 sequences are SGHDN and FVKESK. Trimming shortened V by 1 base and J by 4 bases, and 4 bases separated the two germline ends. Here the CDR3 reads CASSQAFTEAFF. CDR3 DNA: TGTGCCAGCAGCCAAGCCTTCACTGAAGCTTTCTTT. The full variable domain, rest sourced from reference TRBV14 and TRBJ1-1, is EAGVTQFPSHSVIEKGQTVTLRCDPISGHDNLYWYRRVMGKEIKFLLHFVKESKQDESGMPNNRFLAERTGGTYSTLKVQPAELEDSGVYFCASSQAFTEAFFGQGTRLTVV.

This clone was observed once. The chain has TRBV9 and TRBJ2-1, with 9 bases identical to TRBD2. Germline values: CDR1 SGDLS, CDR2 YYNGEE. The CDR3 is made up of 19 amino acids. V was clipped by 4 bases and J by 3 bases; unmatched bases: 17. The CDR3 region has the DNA TGTGCCAGCAGCCACGGATGGCGGGGGGGCCGTAACGGCTACAATGAGCAGTTCTTC. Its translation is CASSHGWRGGRNGYNEQFF.

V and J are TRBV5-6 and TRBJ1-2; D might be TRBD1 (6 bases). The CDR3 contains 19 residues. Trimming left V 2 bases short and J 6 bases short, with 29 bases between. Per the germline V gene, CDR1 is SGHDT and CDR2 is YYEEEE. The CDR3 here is CASSFLSGPFSNREHGYTF. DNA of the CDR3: TGTGCCAGCAGCTTTCTCTCGGGCCCCTTTTCAAACAGGGAGCATGGCTACACCTTC.

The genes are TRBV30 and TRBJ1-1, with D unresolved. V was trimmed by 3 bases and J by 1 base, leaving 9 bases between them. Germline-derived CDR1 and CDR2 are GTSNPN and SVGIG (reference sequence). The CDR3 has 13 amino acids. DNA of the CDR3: TGTGCCTGGAGAGTAGAGGGGAACACTGAAGCTTTCTTT. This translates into CAWRVEGNTEAFF.

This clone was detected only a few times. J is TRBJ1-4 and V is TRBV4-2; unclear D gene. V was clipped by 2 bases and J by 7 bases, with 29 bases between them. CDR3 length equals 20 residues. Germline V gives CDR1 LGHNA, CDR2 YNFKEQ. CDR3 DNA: TGTGCCAGCAGCCAACGAGCCCCCTCGGGAGGTATCGGTGGTGCTGAAAAACTGTTTTTT. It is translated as CASSQRAPSGGIGGAEKLFF.

CDR3 sequence reads: CASSLNVAVQETQYF. Here the CDR3 DNA reads TGCGCCAGCAGCTTGAATGTGGCCGTCCAAGAGACCCAGTACTTC. J is TRBJ2-5 and V is TRBV5-1; D gene uncertain. The CDR3 is made up of 15 amino acids. Germline loops: CDR1 SGHRS, CDR2 YFSETQ. Trimming stripped 1 base from V and 1 base from J, with 11 bases between.

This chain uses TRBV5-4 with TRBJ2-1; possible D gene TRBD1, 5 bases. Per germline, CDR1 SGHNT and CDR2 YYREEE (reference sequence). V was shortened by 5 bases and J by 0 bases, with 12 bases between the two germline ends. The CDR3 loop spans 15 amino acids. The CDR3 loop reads CASRLDRSSYNEQFF. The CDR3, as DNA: TGTGCCAGCAGGTTAGACAGAAGCTCCTACAATGAGCAGTTCTTC.

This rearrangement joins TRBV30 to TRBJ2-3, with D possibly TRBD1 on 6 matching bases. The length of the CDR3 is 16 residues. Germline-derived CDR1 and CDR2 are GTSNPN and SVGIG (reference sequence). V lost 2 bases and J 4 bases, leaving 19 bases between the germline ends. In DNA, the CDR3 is TGTGCCTGGAGTCCGGGTACGTGGGGGCGTGCAGATACGCAGTATTTT. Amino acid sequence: CAWSPGTWGRADTQYF.